This T cell receptor beta chain is drawn from a study of T cells in Graves' hyperthyroidism and ophthalmopathy. At least ten counts were recorded for this clonotype. It was RNA transcripts that yielded the amplified TCR beta CDR3 regions. First-round RT-PCR targeting the TCR CDR3 was performed with the HTBI primer set. From the multiplex PCR reads, TCRdb called clonotypes with MiXCR, one entry per CDR3 protein. The sample yields around 800,000 distinct CDR3 sequences, roughly 37% seen once. The sequence came from a man younger than 35 with Graves' hyperthyroidism. The material sequenced was blood.

The CDR3 coding sequence is TGTGCCAGTAGTCCCCGACAGGTTGGCACTGAAGCTTTCTTT. It translates to CASSPRQVGTEAFF. The chain joins TRBV19 to TRBJ1-1; D is perhaps TRBD1 (6 bases). Deletions cut 5 bases from V and 4 bases from J, with 14 bases between. Germline CDR1 LNHDA, CDR2 SQIVND (reference sequence). The CDR3 is 14 residues long.